This T cell receptor beta chain is drawn from a study of blood T cell repertoires in COVID-19. Enrollment of patients from Seattle took place during active infection, with longitudinal follow-up. Using immunoSEQ multiplex PCR, the repertoire was profiled, and TCRdb retains in-frame clones only, with some absent. The sample includes about 160,000 clones, approximately 92% of them seen just once. The sample consisted of peripheral blood. This clonotype was obtained from a man younger than 40 with COVID-19, enrolled during active disease.

The CDR3: CASSLLGTEETQYF. The CDR3, as DNA: TGTGCCAGCAGTTTATTGGGGACAGAAGAGACCCAGTACTTC. The chain couples TRBV27 to TRBJ2-5; 7 bases align to TRBD1. This CDR3 contains 14 residues. V shed 1 base, J shed 3 bases, and the junction held 2 bases outside the gene matches. Germline loops: CDR1 MNHEY, CDR2 SMNVEV (reference sequence).